This T cell receptor beta chain emerged from a study of cytomegalovirus exposure and HLA in healthy donors. Broader study findings: Most TCR sequences showed up rarely, but some public TCRs showed up in many donors.

Per the germline V gene, CDR1 is SGHRS and CDR2 is YFSETQ. The CDR3 extends over 14 amino acids. The V end lost 0 bases, the J end lost 4 bases, and 10 bases lay between the germline ends. This clone was seen just once. The antigen is not known. With 60 Vbeta and 13 Jbeta primers, the PCR was carried out. The assay was immunoSEQ multiplex PCR, and TCRdb's table has in-frame clones only and misses some. The sample carries 90,000 to 150,000 clones, around 68% recorded once. This receptor was obtained from a woman between 45 and 60 years old in good health and CMV-seropositive. The material sequenced was PBMCs. This chain uses TRBV5-1 with TRBJ1-2; D ambiguous. The CDR3 sequence is CASSLVRGAYGYTF. The DNA of the CDR3 is TGCGCCAGCAGCTTGGTCCGGGGTGCCTATGGCTACACCTTC.